Presented here are 4 T cell receptor beta chains from one specimen sequenced in a study of shared clonotypes between healthy human individuals. Only in-frame clones appear in the TCRdb table, and some are missing; sequencing was by immunoSEQ multiplex PCR. In the table there are approximately 250,000 clones, approximately 65% of which are singletons. Source material: memory CD4+ T cells sorted from blood. Subset described: CD45RA-negative fraction. The receptor set was obtained from a man younger than 40 in good health.

This clone was recorded only once. J is TRBJ2-3 and V is TRBV5-1, with a tentative D call TRBD2 (6 bases). Per germline, CDR1 SGHRS and CDR2 YFSETQ. The CDR3 is 14 amino acids. V lost 4 bases, J lost 2 bases, and 11 bases lay in between. The CDR3 bases are TGCGCCAGCAGCGTCGGGACTCCCACAGATACGCAGTATTTT. It specifies CASSVGTPTDTQYF.

The V call is TRBV6-1, the J call TRBJ2-1, with 9 bases identical to TRBD1. V lost 11 bases and J lost 8; bases outside the gene matches: 10. The CDR3 covers 13 residues. Per the germline V gene, CDR1 is MNHNS and CDR2 is SASEGT. The CDR3 protein is CACGRDRVDEQFF. The CDR3 region has the DNA TGTGCCTGCGGGCGGGACAGGGTGGATGAGCAGTTCTTC.

This clone was counted only a few times. The chain couples TRBV9 to TRBJ2-1; 8 nucleotides align to TRBD2. The CDR3 covers 15 residues. Germline lookup yields CDR1 SGDLS and CDR2 YYNGEE. V dropped 0 bases and J dropped 8; count of bases not matched to a gene: 7. The CDR3, as DNA: TGTGCCAGCAGCGTAGACAGCGGGAGTGGCGATGAGCAGTTCTTC. Translated: CASSVDSGSGDEQFF.

V usage is TRBV4-1 and J usage is TRBJ1-5; no clear D gene. Germline V gene sequence: CDR1 MGHRA, CDR2 YSYEKL. With 2 bases removed from V and 5 bases from J, the gap between germline ends came to 13 bases. The CDR3 runs to 15 residues. This CDR3 is CASSQSDRTDQPQHF. DNA of the CDR3: TGCGCCAGCAGCCAATCGGACCGGACGGATCAGCCCCAGCATTTT.